This entry lists 10 T cell receptor beta chains sequenced from one sample in a study of vaccination effects on CD4 cells after COVID-19. Antigen-specific CD4+ T cells were first expanded with viral peptide pools by the ViraFEST assay and only then sequenced. Subsequent to a culture period of more than 9 days, CD4+ T cells were isolated. Vaccinees lacked prior SARS-CoV-2 infection and tested negative for nucleocapsid antibodies. Their antigens remain unidentified. TCRdb's copy holds only in-frame clones and misses some; the assay was immunoSEQ multiplex PCR. The data contain around 21,000 clones, 65% to 70% of them singletons. The specimen was CD4+ T cells from PBMCs cultured with HCoV-NL63 spike peptides, collected before COVID-19 vaccination. The receptors were gathered from a human donor who received a COVID-19 vaccine.

V and J are TRBV6-2 or TRBV6-3 and TRBJ1-6; D may be TRBD1 (6 bases). Between the trimmed V and J ends, which lost 2 bases and 9 bases, there was a span of 14 bases. Looked up from germline, CDR1 is MNHEY and CDR2 is SVGEGT. The CDR3 contains 15 residues. The DNA of the CDR3 is TGTGCCAGCAGTTACGTCACACGAGGGGGTTCACCCCTCCACTTT. This codes for CASSYVTRGGSPLHF.

DNA of the CDR3: TGTGCCAGCAGTTCAGGGCACTATGGCTACACCTTC. Amino acid sequence: CASSSGHYGYTF. The chain carries TRBV6-2 or TRBV6-3 and TRBJ1-2, with a tentative D call TRBD1 (5 bases). From germline, CDR1 is MNHEY and CDR2 SVGEGT. The V end was cut by 4 bases, the J end by 3 bases, with 6 bases between. This CDR3 contains 12 residues.

The chain recombines TRBV18 with TRBJ2-5; TRBD2 matches at 9 bases. The trim removed 2 bases at V and 4 bases at J, leaving 5 bases unmatched. Germline V lookup: CDR1 KGHSH, CDR2 LQKENI. This CDR3 is built from 15 residues. CDR3 nucleotide sequence: TGTGCCAGCTCACCAGACGCGGGAGGGCGAGAGACCCAGTACTTC. Translated, it gives CASSPDAGGRETQYF.

The chain has TRBV19 and TRBJ1-2, with D maybe TRBD1 (6 bases). CDR3 length equals 12 residues. V was trimmed by 5 bases and J by 8 bases, leaving 12 bases between them. Per germline, CDR1 LNHDA and CDR2 SQIVND (reference sequence). CDR3 in DNA: TGTGCCAGTAGTCCACAGGGTTTAGGCTACACCTTC. Translation: CASSPQGLGYTF.

The chain links TRBV27 to TRBJ2-5; TRBD1 agrees at 9 bases. CDR3 length equals 16 residues. CDR1 MNHEY and CDR2 SMNVEV come from the germline V gene (reference sequence). J was trimmed by 1 base and V by 5 bases; bases with no gene match: 8. The CDR3 spells CASSSPTGGVQETQYF. CDR3 DNA: TGTGCCAGCAGTAGTCCGACAGGGGGTGTCCAAGAGACCCAGTACTTC.

The rearrangement links TRBV6-6 to TRBJ2-7; D gene uncertain. This CDR3 contains 14 residues. Trimming left V 0 bases short and J 4 bases short, with 10 bases between. Germline V gene lookup returns CDR1 MNHNY and CDR2 SVGAGI (reference sequence). The CDR3 DNA is TGTGCCAGCAGTTACTCGGGCATGTTTTACGAGCAGTACTTC. It translates to CASSYSGMFYEQYF.

V is TRBV5-4 and J is TRBJ2-7; D remains ambiguous. Between the trimmed V and J ends, which lost 4 bases and 13 bases, there was a span of 9 bases. Looked up from germline, CDR1 is SGHNT and CDR2 is YYREEE (reference sequence). This CDR3 contains 9 residues. The CDR3 here is CASSPGSYF. The CDR3 nucleotides read TGTGCCAGCAGCCCAGGATCTTACTTC. The variable domain in full, with the rest retrieved from reference TRBV5-4 and TRBJ2-7, is ETGVTQSPTHLIKTRGQQVTLRCSSQSGHNTVSWYQQALGQGPQFIFQYYREEENGRGNFPPRFSGLQFPNYSSELNVNALELDDSALYLCASSPGSYFGPGTRLTVT.

The gene calls are TRBV7-2 and TRBJ2-7; 9 bases match TRBD2. CDR3 length equals 14 residues. The V and J ends lost 3 bases and 3 bases, in that order; junction bases with no gene match: 3. CDR1 SGHTA and CDR2 FQGNSA come from the germline V gene. CDR3 region: CASSLGLAYYEQYF. The CDR3 DNA follows: TGTGCCAGCAGCTTGGGACTAGCTTACTACGAGCAGTACTTC.

The V gene is TRBV5-1, the J gene TRBJ2-1; D tentatively fits TRBD1 or TRBD2 (5 bases each). CDR3 length equals 15 residues. Germline CDR1 is SGHRS and CDR2 is YFSETQ. V shed 4 bases and J shed 5 bases, with 16 bases lying between them. The CDR3 DNA reads TGCGCCAGCAGCCGCCGGGACGGAAGAAACAATGAGCAGTTCTTC. Translated, it gives CASSRRDGRNNEQFF.

This clone was picked up a small number of times. The chain is built from TRBV19 and TRBJ1-5; D is possibly TRBD1 (5 bases). CDR1 is LNHDA and CDR2 is SQIVND in the germline V gene (reference sequence). Between the trimmed V and J ends, which lost 2 bases and 0 bases, there was a span of 11 bases. CDR3 size: 16 residues. CDR3 protein: CASSIRGVYSNQPQHF. CDR3 coding DNA: TGTGCCAGTAGTATACGGGGGGTATATAGCAATCAGCCCCAGCATTTT.